This T cell receptor beta chain was identified in a study of blood T cell repertoires in COVID-19. Study-wide background: Samples taken during acute and convalescent COVID-19 were collected in the United States, Italy and Spain. PBMCs, B-cell-depleted T cells, or T cells were the source of the cDNA or gDNA that made up the material.

The CDR3 covers 15 residues. The V and J ends lost 5 bases and 4 bases respectively, with 17 bases between them. Germline lookup yields CDR1 MDHEN and CDR2 SYDVKM. The table came from immunoSEQ multiplex PCR; TCRdb's copy has only in-frame clones and leaves some out. The table has around 230,000 clones, about 90% seen once. The sequence was obtained from a man aged 60 to 69 who had recovered from COVID-19. Sequenced input: peripheral blood. The chain joins TRBV28 to TRBJ1-2; tentative D call: TRBD1 (6 bases). CDR3 loop: CASSEAGAEGYGYTF. The CDR3 DNA is TGTGCCAGCAGTGAAGCAGGGGCCGAGGGCTATGGCTACACCTTC.